A single sample is the source of the 2 T cell receptor beta chains below, sequenced in a study of T cells in tuberculosis. Cells were sorted from thawed PBMC rested overnight and stained with GMM-loaded CD1B tetramer, viability dye and anti-CD3. C32 glucose monomycolate from Rhodococcus equi was loaded onto the CD1B tetramers. Method: immunoSEQ multiplex PCR; TCRdb's copy keeps in-frame clones and lacks some. This sample has approximately 59,000 clones, with around 81% found just once. The specimen sequenced was CD1b-GMM tetramer-negative cells sorted from PBMCs. All receptors come from an adult woman with latent tuberculosis.

The J gene is TRBJ2-5, the V gene TRBV2; 7 bases are shared with TRBD1. Germline assignment: CDR1 SNHLY and CDR2 FYNNEI. The J segment lost 1 base and the V segment lost 6 bases, leaving 8 bases of the junction unmatched. The CDR3 covers 15 residues. The CDR3 DNA reads as TGTGCCAGCAGGCGACAGGGAATAACCCAAGAGACCCAGTACTTC. Translation gives CASRRQGITQETQYF. Full variable domain (outside the CDR3, taken from reference TRBV2 and TRBJ2-5): EPEVTQTPSHQVTQMGQEVILRCVPISNHLYFYWYRQILGQKVEFLVSFYNNEISEKSEIFDDQFSVERPDGSNFTLKIRSTKLEDSAMYFCASRRQGITQETQYFGPGTRLLVL.

The chain has TRBV27 and TRBJ2-7; tentatively, D is TRBD2 (6 bases). This CDR3 has 15 amino acids. Looked up from germline, CDR1 is MNHEY and CDR2 is SMNVEV (reference sequence). V shed 4 bases and J shed 3 bases, with 16 bases lying between them. The CDR3 sequence: CASSSLGEVVYEQYF. The DNA for the CDR3 is TGTGCCAGCAGTTCCTTGGGGGAGGTAGTCTACGAGCAGTACTTC.